These 10 T cell receptor beta chains came from one sample sequenced in a study of T cell responses to AZD1222 COVID-19 vaccine. Clones were sequenced by immunoSEQ multiplex PCR, and TCRdb holds only the in-frame ones, with some missing. The data show 110,000 or so clones, more than 75% seen once. The specimen comprised peripheral blood, sampled on day 0 of AZD1222 vaccination. These receptors were collected from an adult in good health.

In its sample, this clone was seen once. The chain links TRBV7-8 to TRBJ1-2; D is perhaps TRBD1 (5 bases). Looked up from germline, CDR1 is SGHVS and CDR2 is FQNEAQ. The CDR3 runs to 14 residues. V was cut by 5 bases and J by 6 bases, with 16 bases left in between. The CDR3 region is CASSRRDGADGYTF. CDR3 nucleotides: TGTGCCAGCAGCCGGAGGGACGGGGCCGATGGCTACACCTTC.

The chain joins TRBV5-1 to TRBJ2-3; 8 bases agree with TRBD1. The V and J ends lost 0 bases and 7 bases, in that order; junction bases with no gene match: 13. The CDR3 spans 17 residues. Germline assignment: CDR1 SGHRS and CDR2 YFSETQ. This CDR3 reads CASSLAGGQGFIHTQYF. In nucleotides, the CDR3 is TGCGCCAGCAGCTTGGCCGGCGGACAGGGATTTATCCATACGCAGTATTTT.

The chain couples TRBV2 to TRBJ2-5; D not certain. The CDR3 contains 11 residues. Germline-derived CDR1 and CDR2 are SNHLY and FYNNEI. The V end lost 7 bases, the J end lost 5 bases, and 8 bases lay between the germline ends. The CDR3, as DNA: TGTGCCAGCAAAGTAGAGGAGACCCAGTACTTC. As protein: CASKVEETQYF.

V usage is TRBV28 and J usage is TRBJ1-2; maybe TRBD1 (6 bases). V lost 5 bases and J lost 7, with 17 bases in between. The CDR3 sequence is 14 residues long. Per germline, CDR1 MDHEN and CDR2 SYDVKM. DNA for the CDR3: TGTGCCAGCAGTCTACTCTTGGGGGGCGGTGGCTACACCTTC. Protein: CASSLLLGGGGYTF.

The chain uses TRBV6-6 and TRBJ2-2; no firm D call. With 4 bases removed from V and 1 base from J, the gap between germline ends came to 10 bases. Per the germline V gene, CDR1 is MNHNY and CDR2 is SVGAGI (reference sequence). The CDR3 is 15 residues long. The CDR3 DNA follows: TGTGCCAGCAGTTTTGTCGGGCTGAACACCGGGGAGCTGTTTTTT. This translates into CASSFVGLNTGELFF.

The chain combines TRBV6-2 or TRBV6-3 with TRBJ2-3, with TRBD1 identical over 9 bases. V was pared by 7 bases and J by 4 bases, with 6 bases of the junction left unmatched. The CDR3 runs 14 residues. Per germline, CDR1 MNHEY and CDR2 SVGEGT. In DNA form, the CDR3 reads TGTGCCAGCACCCCACAGGGGGCTGCAGATACGCAGTATTTT. Translating it yields CASTPQGAADTQYF.

V usage is TRBV14 and J usage is TRBJ2-1, with D possibly TRBD1 on 5 matching bases. Trimming removed 3 bases from V and 4 bases from J, with 19 bases in between. The CDR3 spans 17 residues. The germline gives CDR1 SGHDN, CDR2 FVKESK. In DNA form, the CDR3 reads TGTGCCAGCAGCCATGGGGCCGGCAGGAGAGGTTACAATGAGCAGTTCTTC. It specifies CASSHGAGRRGYNEQFF.

V and J are TRBV5-4 and TRBJ1-2, with a weak D call TRBD1 (5 bases). The CDR3 is 17 amino acids. Trimming took 3 bases from V and 4 from J, leaving 22 bases between them. In germline, CDR1 is SGHNT, CDR2 YYREEE (reference sequence). CDR3 loop: CASSYPDYGRGSYGYTF. The CDR3 DNA reads TGTGCCAGCAGCTACCCCGATTATGGGAGGGGTAGCTATGGCTACACCTTC.

The sample holds one count of this clone. The gene calls are TRBV7-2 and TRBJ2-1, with 9 bases aligning to TRBD1. The CDR3 runs to 15 residues. The V gene's germline CDR1 is SGHTA and CDR2 FQGNSA. J lost 4 bases, V lost 5 bases, and 6 bases had no gene match. CDR3 sequence reads: CASSRRQGGYNEQFF. Here the CDR3 DNA reads TGTGCCAGCAGCCGTAGACAGGGGGGTTACAATGAGCAGTTCTTC.

There are a few counts of this clone. The chain links TRBV18 to TRBJ2-2; D is perhaps TRBD2 (6 bases). Germline CDR1 KGHSH, CDR2 LQKENI. This CDR3 has 15 amino acids. Trimming removed 3 bases from V and 1 base from J, with 9 bases in between. CDR3 protein: CASSPQEGNTGELFF. CDR3 nucleotides: TGTGCCAGCTCACCCCAGGAGGGGAACACCGGGGAGCTGTTTTTT.